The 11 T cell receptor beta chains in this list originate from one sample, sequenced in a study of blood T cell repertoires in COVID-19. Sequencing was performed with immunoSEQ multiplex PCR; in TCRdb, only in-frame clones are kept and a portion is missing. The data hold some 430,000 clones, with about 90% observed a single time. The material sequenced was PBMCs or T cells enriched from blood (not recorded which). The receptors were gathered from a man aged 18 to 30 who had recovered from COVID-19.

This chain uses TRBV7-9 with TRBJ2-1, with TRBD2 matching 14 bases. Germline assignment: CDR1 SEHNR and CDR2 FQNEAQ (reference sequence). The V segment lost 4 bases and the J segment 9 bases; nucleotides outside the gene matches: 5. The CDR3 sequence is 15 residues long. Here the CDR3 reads CASSSTSGGAIEQFF. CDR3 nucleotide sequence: TGTGCCAGCAGCTCGACTAGCGGGGGGGCAATTGAGCAGTTCTTC.

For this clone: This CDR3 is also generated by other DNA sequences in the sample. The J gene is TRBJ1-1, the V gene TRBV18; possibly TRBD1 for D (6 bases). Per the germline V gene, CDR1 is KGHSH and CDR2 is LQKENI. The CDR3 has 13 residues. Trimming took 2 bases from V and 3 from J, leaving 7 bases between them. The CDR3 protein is CASSPRQDTEAFF. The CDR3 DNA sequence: TGTGCCAGCTCACCAAGACAGGACACTGAAGCTTTCTTT.

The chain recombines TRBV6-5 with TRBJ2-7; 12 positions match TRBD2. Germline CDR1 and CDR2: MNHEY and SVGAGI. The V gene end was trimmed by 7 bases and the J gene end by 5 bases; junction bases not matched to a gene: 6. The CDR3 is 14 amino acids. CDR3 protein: CASTTGLAGDEQYF. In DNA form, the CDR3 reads TGTGCCAGCACTACGGGACTAGCGGGCGACGAGCAGTACTTC.

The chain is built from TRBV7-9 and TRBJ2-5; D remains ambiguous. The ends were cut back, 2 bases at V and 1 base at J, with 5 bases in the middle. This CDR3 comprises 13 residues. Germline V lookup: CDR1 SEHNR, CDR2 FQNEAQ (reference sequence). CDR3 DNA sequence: TGTGCCAGCAGCTTACAGGTCCAAGAGACCCAGTACTTC. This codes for CASSLQVQETQYF.

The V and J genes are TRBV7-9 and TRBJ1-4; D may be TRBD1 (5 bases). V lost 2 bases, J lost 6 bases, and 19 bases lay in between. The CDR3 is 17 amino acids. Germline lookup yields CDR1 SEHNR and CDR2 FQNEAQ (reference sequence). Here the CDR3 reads CASSLMSWSGWDEKLFF. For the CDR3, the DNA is TGTGCCAGCAGCTTAATGTCTTGGTCAGGGTGGGATGAAAAACTGTTTTTT.

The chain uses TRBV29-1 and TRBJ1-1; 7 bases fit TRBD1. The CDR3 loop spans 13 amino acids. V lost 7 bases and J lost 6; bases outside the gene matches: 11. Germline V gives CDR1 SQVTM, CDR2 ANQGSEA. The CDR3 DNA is TGCAGCGCTTGGACAGGCTTGCGCCCTGAAGCTTTCTTT. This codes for CSAWTGLRPEAFF.

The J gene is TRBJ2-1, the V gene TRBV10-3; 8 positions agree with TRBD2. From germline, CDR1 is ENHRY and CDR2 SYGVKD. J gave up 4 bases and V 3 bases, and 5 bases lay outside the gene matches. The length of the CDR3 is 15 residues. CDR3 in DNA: TGTGCCATCAGTGAAGCCGGCGGGGGGTACAATGAGCAGTTCTTC. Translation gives CAISEAGGGYNEQFF.

Here the CDR3 DNA reads TGTGCCAGCATAGCGGGGGGCTCCTACAATGAGCAGTTCTTC. The encoded protein is CASIAGGSYNEQFF. The chain is built from TRBV2 and TRBJ2-1; 10 bases line up with TRBD2. The CDR3 is 14 residues long. Germline CDR1 is SNHLY and CDR2 is FYNNEI. With 7 bases clipped from V and 0 bases from J, the junction kept 0 bases outside the gene matches.

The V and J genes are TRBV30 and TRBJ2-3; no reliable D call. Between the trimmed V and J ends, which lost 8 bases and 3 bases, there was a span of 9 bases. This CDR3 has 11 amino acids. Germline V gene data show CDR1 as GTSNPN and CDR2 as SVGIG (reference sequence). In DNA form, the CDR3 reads TGTGCCACCAGTTCAACAGATACGCAGTATTTT. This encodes CATSSTDTQYF.

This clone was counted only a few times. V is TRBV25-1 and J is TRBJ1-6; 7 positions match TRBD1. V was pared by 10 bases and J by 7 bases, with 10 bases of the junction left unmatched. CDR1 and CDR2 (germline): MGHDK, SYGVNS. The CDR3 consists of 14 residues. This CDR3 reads CATQGETANSPLHF. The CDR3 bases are TGTGCCACGCAGGGGGAGACTGCGAATTCACCCCTCCACTTT.

The CDR3 region is CAISFQGADYNEQFF. CDR3 nucleotides: TGTGCCATCAGCTTTCAGGGGGCCGACTACAATGAGCAGTTCTTC. The chain is built from TRBV10-3 and TRBJ2-1; 8 bases fit TRBD1. The CDR3 totals 15 residues. J gave up 3 bases and V 6 bases, and 7 bases lay outside the gene matches. Germline assignment: CDR1 ENHRY and CDR2 SYGVKD.